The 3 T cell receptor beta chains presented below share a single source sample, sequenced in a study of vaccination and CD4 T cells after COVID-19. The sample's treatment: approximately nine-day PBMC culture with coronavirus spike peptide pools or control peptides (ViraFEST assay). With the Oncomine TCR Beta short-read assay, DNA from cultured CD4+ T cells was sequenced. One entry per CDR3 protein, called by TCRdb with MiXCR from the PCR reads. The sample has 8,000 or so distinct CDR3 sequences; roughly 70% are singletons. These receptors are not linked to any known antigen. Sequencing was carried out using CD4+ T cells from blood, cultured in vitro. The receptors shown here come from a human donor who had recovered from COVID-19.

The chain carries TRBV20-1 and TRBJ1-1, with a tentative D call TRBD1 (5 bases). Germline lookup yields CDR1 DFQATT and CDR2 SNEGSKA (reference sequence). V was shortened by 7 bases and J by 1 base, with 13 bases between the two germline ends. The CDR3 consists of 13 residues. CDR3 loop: CSGGRQTNTEAFF. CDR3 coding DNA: TGCAGTGGGGGGAGACAAACGAACACTGAAGCTTTCTTT.

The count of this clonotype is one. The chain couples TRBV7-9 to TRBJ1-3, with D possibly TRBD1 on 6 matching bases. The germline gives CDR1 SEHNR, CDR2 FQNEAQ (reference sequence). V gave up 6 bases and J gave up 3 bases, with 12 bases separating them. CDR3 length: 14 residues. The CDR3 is CASRVGGLGNTIYF. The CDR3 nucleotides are TGTGCCAGCAGGGTTGGGGGGCTTGGAAACACCATATATTTT.

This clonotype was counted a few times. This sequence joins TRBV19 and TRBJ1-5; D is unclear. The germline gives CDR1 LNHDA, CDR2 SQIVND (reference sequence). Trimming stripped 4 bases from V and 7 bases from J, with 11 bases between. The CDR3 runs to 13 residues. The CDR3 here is CASSTPGEQPQHF. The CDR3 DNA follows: TGTGCCAGTAGTACTCCGGGCGAACAGCCCCAGCATTTT.